This T cell receptor beta chain was captured in a study of blood T cells in healthy people across ages. There are 16 residues in the CDR3. Germline CDR1 and CDR2: LGHNA and YSLEER. To note about this clonotype: One end of the junction varies from germline; a read error may be responsible.

Then a second PCR, running about 6 to 11 cycles, was carried out with a sample-barcoded 5' primer and a J-beta primer mix. TCRdb reprocessed the 5' RACE reads via MiXCR and lists one record per CDR3 protein. The data hold approximately 790,000 distinct CDR3 sequences, with approximately 65% observed a single time. The sample was blood. The V and J genes are TRBV4-3 and TRBJ2-1; 7 nucleotides line up with TRBD2. This clonotype originated in a man aged 30 to 39 in good health. CDR3 sequence: CASSQVGGDSCNEQFF. The CDR3 coding sequence is TGCGCCAGCAGCCAAGTGGGGGGGGACTCCTGCAATGAGCAGTTCTTC.